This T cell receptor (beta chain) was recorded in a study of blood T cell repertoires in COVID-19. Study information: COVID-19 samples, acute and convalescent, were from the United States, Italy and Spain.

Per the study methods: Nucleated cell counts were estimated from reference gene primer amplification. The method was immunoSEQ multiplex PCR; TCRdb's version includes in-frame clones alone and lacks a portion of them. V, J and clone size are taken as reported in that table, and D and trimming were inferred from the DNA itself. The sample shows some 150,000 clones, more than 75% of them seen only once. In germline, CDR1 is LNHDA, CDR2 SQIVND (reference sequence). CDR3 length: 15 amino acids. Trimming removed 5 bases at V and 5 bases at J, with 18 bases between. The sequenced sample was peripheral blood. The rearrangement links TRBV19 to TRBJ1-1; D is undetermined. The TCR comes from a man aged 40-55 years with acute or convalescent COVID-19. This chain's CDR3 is CASSPPGGLRTEAFF. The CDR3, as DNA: TGTGCCAGTAGTCCCCCAGGAGGTCTGAGGACTGAAGCTTTCTTT. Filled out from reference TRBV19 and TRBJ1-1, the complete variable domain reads DGGITQSPKYLFRKEGQNVTLSCEQNLNHDAMYWYRQDPGQGLRLIYYSQIVNDFQKGDIAEGYSVSREKKESFPLTVTSAQKNPTAFYLCASSPPGGLRTEAFFGQGTRLTVV.